This T cell receptor (beta chain) was found in a study of human T cells and chemical hapten exposure. The CDR3 is made up of 18 amino acids. Trimming cost V 2 bases and J 4 bases; bases outside gene matches: 8. Germline lookup yields CDR1 SGHTA and CDR2 FQGNSA. In its sample, this clonotype was seen many times. Time point specified: patch test 3, about 24 weeks after DPC sensitization. This sample's treatment: therapeutic diphenylcyclopropenone sensitization with weekly scalp DPC. TCRdb fed the RACE reads into MiXCR, producing one record per CDR3 protein. The table has about 30,000 distinct CDR3 sequences, 5% to 6.5% seen once; the top ten hold about 6%.

Here the sequenced sample was whole blood, taken in connection with sensitization to the hapten diphenylcyclopropenone (DPC). The source of this sequence is a man aged 25-40 years with alopecia areata. Some clones in this sample may be carry-over from other donors' samples. The chain employs TRBV7-2 and TRBJ1-6; TRBD1 aligns across 10 bases. The CDR3 reads CASSLRQGAILYNSPLHF. For the CDR3, the DNA is TGTGCCAGCAGCTTAAGACAGGGGGCGATTCTATATAATTCACCCCTCCACTTT.